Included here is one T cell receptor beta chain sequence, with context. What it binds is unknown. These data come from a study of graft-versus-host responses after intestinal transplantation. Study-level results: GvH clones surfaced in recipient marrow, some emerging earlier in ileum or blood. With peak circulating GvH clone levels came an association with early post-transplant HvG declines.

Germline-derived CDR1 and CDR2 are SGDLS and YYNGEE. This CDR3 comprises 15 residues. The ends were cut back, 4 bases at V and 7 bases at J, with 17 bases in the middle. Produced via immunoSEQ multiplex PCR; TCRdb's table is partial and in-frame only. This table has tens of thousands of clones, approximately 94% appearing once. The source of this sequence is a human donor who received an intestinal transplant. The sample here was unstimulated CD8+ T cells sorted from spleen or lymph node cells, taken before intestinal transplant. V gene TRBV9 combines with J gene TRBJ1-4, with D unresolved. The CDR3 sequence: CASSPSGKEAEKLFF. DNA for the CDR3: TGTGCCAGCAGCCCGTCGGGGAAGGAGGCTGAAAAACTGTTTTTT.